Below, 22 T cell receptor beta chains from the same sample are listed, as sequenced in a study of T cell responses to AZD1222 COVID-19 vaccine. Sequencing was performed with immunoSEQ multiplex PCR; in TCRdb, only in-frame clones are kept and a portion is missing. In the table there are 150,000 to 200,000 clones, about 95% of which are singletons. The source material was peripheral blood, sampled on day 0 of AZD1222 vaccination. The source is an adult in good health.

The CDR3 DNA follows: TGTGCCAGCAGTGAAAGGGGCACTGGATCACCCCTCCACTTT. Its protein is CASSERGTGSPLHF. This rearrangement joins TRBV6-1 to TRBJ1-6; TRBD1 might be the D (5 bases). This CDR3 region has 14 residues. With 2 bases removed from V and 10 bases from J, the gap between germline ends came to 12 bases. Germline lookup yields CDR1 MNHNS and CDR2 SASEGT.

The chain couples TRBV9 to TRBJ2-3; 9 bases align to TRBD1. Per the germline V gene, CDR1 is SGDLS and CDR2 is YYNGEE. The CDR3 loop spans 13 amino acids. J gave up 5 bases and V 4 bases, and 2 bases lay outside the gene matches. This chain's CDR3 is CASSRQGGDTQYF. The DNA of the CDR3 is TGTGCCAGCAGCAGACAGGGGGGAGATACGCAGTATTTT.

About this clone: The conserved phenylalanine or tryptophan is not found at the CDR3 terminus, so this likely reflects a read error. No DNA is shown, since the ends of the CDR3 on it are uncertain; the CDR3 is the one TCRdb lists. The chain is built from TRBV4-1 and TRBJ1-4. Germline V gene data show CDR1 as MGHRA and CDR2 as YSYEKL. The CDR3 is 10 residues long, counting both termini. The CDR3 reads CASSQGVLLG.

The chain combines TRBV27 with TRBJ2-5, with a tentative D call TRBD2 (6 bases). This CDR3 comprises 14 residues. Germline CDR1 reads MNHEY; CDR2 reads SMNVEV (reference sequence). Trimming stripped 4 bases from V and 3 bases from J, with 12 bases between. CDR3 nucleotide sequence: TGTGCCAGCAGTTCCCCGACTAGGAAAGAGACCCAGTACTTC. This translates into CASSSPTRKETQYF.

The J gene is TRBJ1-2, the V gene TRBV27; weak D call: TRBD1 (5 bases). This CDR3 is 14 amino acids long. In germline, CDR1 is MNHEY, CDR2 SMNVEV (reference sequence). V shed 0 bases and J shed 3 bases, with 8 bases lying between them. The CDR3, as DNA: TGTGCCAGCAGTTTATCGAGCAGGGACTATGGCTACACCTTC. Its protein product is CASSLSSRDYGYTF.

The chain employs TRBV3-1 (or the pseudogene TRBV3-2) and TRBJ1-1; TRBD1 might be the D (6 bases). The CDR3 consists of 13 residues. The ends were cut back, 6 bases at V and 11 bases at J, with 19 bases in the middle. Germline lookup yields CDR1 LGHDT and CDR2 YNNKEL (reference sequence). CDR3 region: CASRVQAADRAFF. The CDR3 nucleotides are TGTGCCAGCAGGGTGCAAGCGGCTGACAGGGCTTTCTTT.

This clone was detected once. The CDR3 is CASSPSPGEPREQYF. Here the CDR3 DNA reads TGTGCCAGCTCTCCCAGCCCCGGGGAGCCTAGGGAGCAGTACTTC. The V and J genes are TRBV18 and TRBJ2-7; tentative D call: TRBD2 (5 bases). CDR1 and CDR2 (germline): KGHSH, LQKENI. The CDR3 sequence is 15 residues long. Between the trimmed V and J ends, which lost 6 bases and 7 bases, there was a span of 22 bases.

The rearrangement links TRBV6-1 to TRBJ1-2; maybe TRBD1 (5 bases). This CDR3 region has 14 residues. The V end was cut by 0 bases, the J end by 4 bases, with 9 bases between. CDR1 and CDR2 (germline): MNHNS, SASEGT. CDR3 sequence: CASSEASGGYGYTF. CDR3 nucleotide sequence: TGTGCCAGCAGTGAAGCATCGGGGGGCTATGGCTACACCTTC.

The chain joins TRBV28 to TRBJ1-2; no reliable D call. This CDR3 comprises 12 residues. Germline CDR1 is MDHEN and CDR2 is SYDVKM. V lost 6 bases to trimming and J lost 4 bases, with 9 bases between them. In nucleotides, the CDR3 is TGTGCCAGCAGACAGAACTCCTATGGCTACACCTTC. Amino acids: CASRQNSYGYTF.

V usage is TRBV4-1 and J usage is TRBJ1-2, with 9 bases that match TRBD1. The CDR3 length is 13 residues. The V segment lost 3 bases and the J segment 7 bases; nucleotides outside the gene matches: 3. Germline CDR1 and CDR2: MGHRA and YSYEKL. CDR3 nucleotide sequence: TGCGCCAGCAGCCAGACAGGGGGGTCTGGCTACACCTTC. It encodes CASSQTGGSGYTF.

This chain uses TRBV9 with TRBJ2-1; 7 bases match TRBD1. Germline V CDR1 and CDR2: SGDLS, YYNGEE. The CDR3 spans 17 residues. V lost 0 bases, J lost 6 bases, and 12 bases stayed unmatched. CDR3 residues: CASSVGGQAQQRNEQFF. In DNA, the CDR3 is TGTGCCAGCAGCGTAGGAGGACAGGCTCAGCAACGCAATGAGCAGTTCTTC.

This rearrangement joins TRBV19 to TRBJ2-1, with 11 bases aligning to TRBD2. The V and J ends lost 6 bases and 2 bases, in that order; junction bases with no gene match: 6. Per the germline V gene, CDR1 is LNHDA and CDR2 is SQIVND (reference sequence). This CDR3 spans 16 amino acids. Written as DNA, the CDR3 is TGTGCCAGTAGCCTACTAGCGGGAGTAACCTACAATGAGCAGTTCTTC. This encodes CASSLLAGVTYNEQFF.

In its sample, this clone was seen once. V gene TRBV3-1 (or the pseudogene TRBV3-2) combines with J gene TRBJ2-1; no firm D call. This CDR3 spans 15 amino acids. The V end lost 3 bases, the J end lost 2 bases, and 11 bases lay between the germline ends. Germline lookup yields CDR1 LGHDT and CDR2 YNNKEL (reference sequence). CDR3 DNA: TGTGCCAGCAGCCAGGGCTGGGATACCTACAATGAGCAGTTCTTC. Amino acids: CASSQGWDTYNEQFF.

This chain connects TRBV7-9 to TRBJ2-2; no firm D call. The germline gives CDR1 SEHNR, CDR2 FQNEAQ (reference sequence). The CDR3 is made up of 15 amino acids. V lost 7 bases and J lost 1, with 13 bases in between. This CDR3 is CASTHSTENTGELFF. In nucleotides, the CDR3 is TGTGCCAGCACCCATTCGACGGAGAACACCGGGGAGCTGTTTTTT.

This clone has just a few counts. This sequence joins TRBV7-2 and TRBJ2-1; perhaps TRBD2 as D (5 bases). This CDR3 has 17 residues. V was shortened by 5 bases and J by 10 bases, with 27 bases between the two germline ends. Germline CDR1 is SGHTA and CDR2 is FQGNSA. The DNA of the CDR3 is TGTGCCAGCAGCCACCCCGGTCGGGGAGTAGCAAACGGGGAGCAGTTCTTC. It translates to CASSHPGRGVANGEQFF.

This CDR3 reads CATKERAGGTDTQYF. CDR3 nucleotides: TGTGCCACAAAGGAGAGGGCGGGAGGCACAGATACGCAGTATTTT. The gene calls are TRBV25-1 and TRBJ2-3; 7 bases match TRBD2. Trimming removed 10 bases from V and 1 base from J; junction bases left unmatched: 11. This CDR3 is built from 15 residues. CDR1 is MGHDK, CDR2 SYGVNS, per germline.

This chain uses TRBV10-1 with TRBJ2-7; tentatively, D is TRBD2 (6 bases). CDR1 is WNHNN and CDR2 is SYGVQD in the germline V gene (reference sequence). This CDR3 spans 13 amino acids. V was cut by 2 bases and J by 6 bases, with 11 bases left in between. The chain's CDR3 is CASSEGGLGEQYF. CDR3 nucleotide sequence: TGCGCCAGCAGTGAGGGGGGGTTGGGCGAGCAGTACTTC.

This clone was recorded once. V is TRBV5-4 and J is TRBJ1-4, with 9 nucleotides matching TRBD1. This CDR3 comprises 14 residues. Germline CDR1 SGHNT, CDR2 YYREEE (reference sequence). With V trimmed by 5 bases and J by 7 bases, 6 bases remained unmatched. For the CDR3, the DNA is TGTGCCAGCAGTTTTGACAGGGGGAGTGAAAAACTGTTTTTT. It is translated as CASSFDRGSEKLFF.

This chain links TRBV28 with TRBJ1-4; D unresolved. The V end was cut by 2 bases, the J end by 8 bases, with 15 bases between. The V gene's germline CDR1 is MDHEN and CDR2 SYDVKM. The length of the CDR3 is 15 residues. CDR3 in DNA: TGTGCCAGCAGTTTACGGACTCCAGGAGGGGAAAAACTGTTTTTT. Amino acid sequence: CASSLRTPGGEKLFF. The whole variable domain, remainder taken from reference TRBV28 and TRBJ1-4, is DVKVTQSSRYLVKRTGEKVFLECVQDMDHENMFWYRQDPGLGLRLIYFSYDVKMKEKGDIPEGYSVSREKKERFSLILESASTNQTSMYLCASSLRTPGGEKLFFGSGTQLSVL.

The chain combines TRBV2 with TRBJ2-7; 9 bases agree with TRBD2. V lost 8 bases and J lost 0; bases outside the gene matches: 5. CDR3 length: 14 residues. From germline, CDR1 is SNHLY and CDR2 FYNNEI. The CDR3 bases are TGTGCCAGCGGACAGCGGGAGGCCTCCTACGAGCAGTACTTC. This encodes CASGQREASYEQYF.

The CDR3 is CASRTYSGNTIYF. CDR3 DNA sequence: TGTGCCAGCAGGACATACTCTGGAAACACCATATATTTT. This chain connects TRBV6-5 to TRBJ1-3; no clear D gene. V dropped 6 bases and J dropped 0 bases, with 6 bases sitting between them. CDR1 is MNHEY and CDR2 is SVGAGI in the germline V gene. CDR3 length equals 13 residues.

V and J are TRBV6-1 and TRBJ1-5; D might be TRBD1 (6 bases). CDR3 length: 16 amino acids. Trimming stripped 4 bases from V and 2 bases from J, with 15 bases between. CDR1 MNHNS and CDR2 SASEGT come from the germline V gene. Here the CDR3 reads CASSGSGNRGNQPQHF. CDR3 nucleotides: TGTGCCAGCAGTGGCTCGGGGAACAGGGGCAATCAGCCCCAGCATTTT.